Detailed here is one TCR beta chain. Its cognate antigen is unknown. These data belong to a study of post-analysis software for immune sequencing data. The wider study: Included among the disease courses, which were recorded for the cohort, were relapsing-remitting, secondary progressive and progressive-relapsing multiple sclerosis.

Study-level findings and limits: Comparison of patients with controls showed 5 or 6 TRBV segments more frequent in patients, TRBV5-6, TRBV5-1 and TRBV20-1 among them.

Each TCR beta cDNA library carried unique molecular identifiers. From 1 to 10 million T cells, 450,000 to 550,000 cDNA molecules were obtained. Via MiXCR, TCRdb re-called the PCR reads, giving one row per CDR3 protein. In the table there are under 900,000 distinct CDR3 sequences, 53% of which are singletons. CDR1 is DFQATT and CDR2 is SNEGSKA in the germline V gene (reference sequence). Trimming left V 5 bases short and J 4 bases short, with 14 bases between. This CDR3 has 13 residues. The gene calls are TRBV20-1 and TRBJ2-5, with TRBD1 as a possible D gene (5 bases). Sequencing was carried out using blood. This receptor was obtained from a girl aged 10-17 years with multiple sclerosis. CDR3 loop: CSARRTGRETQYF. CDR3 bases: TGCAGTGCTCGAAGAACAGGAAGAGAGACCCAGTACTTC.